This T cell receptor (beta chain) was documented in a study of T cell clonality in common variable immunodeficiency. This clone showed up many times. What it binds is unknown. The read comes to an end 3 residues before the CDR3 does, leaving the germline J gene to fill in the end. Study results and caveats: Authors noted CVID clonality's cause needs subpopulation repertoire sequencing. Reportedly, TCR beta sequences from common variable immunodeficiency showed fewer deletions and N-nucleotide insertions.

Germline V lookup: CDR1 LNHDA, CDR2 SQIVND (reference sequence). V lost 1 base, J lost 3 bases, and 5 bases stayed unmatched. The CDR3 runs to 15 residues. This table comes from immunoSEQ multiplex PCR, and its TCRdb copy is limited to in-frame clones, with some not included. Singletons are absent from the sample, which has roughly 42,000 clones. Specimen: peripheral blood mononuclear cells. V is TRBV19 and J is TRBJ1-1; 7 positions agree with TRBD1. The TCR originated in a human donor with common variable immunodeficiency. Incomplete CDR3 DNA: TGTGCCAGTAGTATAGCTGCGACAGGGTACACTGAA. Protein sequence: CASSIAATGYTE. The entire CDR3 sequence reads CASSIAATGYTEAFF.